These T cell receptor beta chains were read from a single sample in a study of response to subunit inactivated influenza vaccine. TCRdb reprocessed the RT-PCR reads with MiXCR, giving one entry per CDR3 protein. This sample has hundreds of thousands of distinct CDR3 sequences, with 15% to 17% found just once. This sample comprised PBMCs from blood, obtained roughly 12 days after vaccination. The source is a man aged 50 or older who received an inactivated influenza vaccine. The CDR3 runs from the conserved cysteine through the conserved F or W. The D gene is left open where the match is weak. Clone size is given for some rows only: seen once, a few or many times, or a class if the clone is expanded.

d_gene	v_gene	abundance	j_gene	CDR3aa	CDR3nt
.	TRBV20-1	.	TRBJ2-4	CSARTQAKNIQYF	TGCAGTGCTAGAACCCAAGCCAAAAACATTCAGTACTTC
.	TRBV27	many	TRBJ1-2	CASSFGGLDGYTF	TGTGCCAGCAGTTTTGGGGGGCTCGATGGCTACACCTTC
TRBD2	TRBV5-5	few	TRBJ2-5	CASSRGLAGGKQETQYF	TGTGCCAGCAGCCGCGGACTAGCGGGAGGCAAACAAGAGACCCAGTACTTC
.	TRBV20-1	few	TRBJ2-5	CSARDQPGGGTQYF	TGCAGTGCTAGAGATCAGCCCGGAGGCGGGACCCAGTACTTC
.	TRBV7-9	many	TRBJ2-5	CASSSEGGTQETQYF	TGTGCCAGCAGCTCAGAAGGCGGGACCCAAGAGACCCAGTACTTC
TRBD1	TRBV3-1	many	TRBJ2-5	CASSQDWTGNSQETQYF	TGTGCCAGCAGCCAAGATTGGACAGGGAATAGCCAAGAGACCCAGTACTTC
.	TRBV7-6	many	TRBJ2-3	CASSPFTGGTDTQYF	TGTGCCAGCAGCCCCTTTACGGGGGGCACAGATACGCAGTATTTT
TRBD1	TRBV27	few	TRBJ1-6	CASRGTANSPLHF	TGTGCCAGCAGAGGGACAGCCAATTCACCCCTCCACTTT
TRBD1	TRBV28	.	TRBJ2-5	CASSSYRGVGETQYF	TGTGCCAGCAGTTCCTACAGGGGTGTGGGGGAGACCCAGTACTTC
TRBD2	TRBV29-1	.	TRBJ2-3	CSVASGGAGDTQYF	TGCAGCGTTGCTAGCGGGGGGGCTGGAGATACGCAGTATTTT
TRBD1	TRBV12-3/TRBV12-4	few	TRBJ1-4	CASSIQGTLGKLFF	TGTGCCAGCAGTATACAGGGGACTCTTGGAAAACTGTTTTTT
.	TRBV5-1	.	TRBJ1-1	CASSRQTGNTEAFF	TGCGCCAGCAGCCGTCAAACAGGGAACACTGAAGCTTTCTTT
.	TRBV15	.	TRBJ2-5	CATSSRDGETQYF	TGTGCCACCAGCAGCCGGGACGGGGAGACCCAGTACTTC
.	TRBV7-2	.	TRBJ2-2	CASKDGNTGELFF	TGTGCCAGCAAGGATGGAAACACCGGGGAGCTGTTTTTT
.	TRBV20-1	many	TRBJ2-7	CSAKKPGTSSYEQYF	TGCAGTGCAAAAAAACCCGGGACAAGCTCCTACGAGCAGTACTTC
.	TRBV2	.	TRBJ2-6	CASRDGLSGANVLTF	TGTGCCAGCCGGGACGGTCTCTCTGGGGCCAACGTCCTGACTTTC
TRBD1	TRBV6-1	.	TRBJ2-7	CASRQTGDASYEQYF	TGTGCCAGCAGACAGACAGGGGATGCTTCCTACGAGCAGTACTTC
TRBD1	TRBV20-1	many	TRBJ1-4	CSAPITGGHEKLFF	TGCAGTGCGCCAATCACAGGGGGCCATGAAAAACTGTTTTTT
TRBD1	TRBV24-1	few	TRBJ2-1	CATSERDRFSSYNEQFF	TGTGCCACCAGTGAACGGGACAGATTCAGCTCCTACAATGAGCAGTTCTTC
.	TRBV5-1	few	TRBJ2-4	CASSETQDFLAKNIQYF	TGCGCCAGCAGCGAAACACAGGATTTCCTAGCCAAAAACATTCAGTACTTC
TRBD2	TRBV10-2	.	TRBJ2-1	CASSERGGTNEQFF	TGCGCCAGCAGTGAGCGGGGGGGAACCAATGAGCAGTTCTTC
TRBD1	TRBV18	.	TRBJ1-1	CASSPKRTGAEAFF	TGTGCCAGCTCACCGAAAAGGACAGGGGCTGAAGCTTTCTTT
.	TRBV28	.	TRBJ1-4	CASKGPASNEKLFF	TGTGCCAGCAAAGGACCTGCGTCTAATGAAAAACTGTTTTTT
.	TRBV6-6	.	TRBJ1-2	CASAEQVIGGYTF	TGTGCCAGCGCAGAACAGGTGATAGGTGGCTACACCTTC
.	TRBV6-2/TRBV6-3	.	TRBJ2-7	CASSYATILPPYEQYF	TGTGCCAGCAGTTACGCGACAATCCTGCCTCCCTACGAGCAGTACTTC
.	TRBV7-2	.	TRBJ1-2	CASSSSRGGYTF	TGTGCCAGCAGCTCGTCGCGGGGTGGCTACACCTTC
.	TRBV30	.	TRBJ2-2	CAWDRRGAGELFF	TGTGCCTGGGACCGCAGGGGAGCCGGGGAGCTGTTTTTT
.	TRBV20-1	.	TRBJ1-5	CSVQPSSNQPQHF	TGCAGTGTTCAGCCGAGTAGCAATCAGCCCCAGCATTTT
.	TRBV12-3/TRBV12-4	.	TRBJ1-3	CASSTPGRQLSGNTIYF	TGTGCCAGCAGTACTCCGGGACGGCAGCTCTCTGGAAACACCATATATTTT
.	TRBV9	few	TRBJ2-3	CASNLMVAATDTQYF	TGTGCCAGCAATCTCATGGTTGCGGCAACAGATACGCAGTATTTT
.	TRBV6-6	once	TRBJ2-3	CASRIGYQDTQYF	TGTGCCAGCAGAATAGGCTACCAGGATACGCAGTATTTT
.	TRBV7-2	few	TRBJ2-7	CASRMSSYEQYF	TGTGCCAGCAGGATGAGCTCCTACGAGCAGTACTTC
TRBD1	TRBV10-3	.	TRBJ2-5	CAISGDRVETQYF	TGTGCCATCAGTGGGGACAGGGTGGAGACCCAGTACTTC
.	TRBV20-1	.	TRBJ2-3	CSASATGGLGTQYF	TGCAGTGCTAGCGCGACCGGGGGATTGGGTACGCAGTATTTT
TRBD2	TRBV5-1	.	TRBJ2-7	CASSLALAGGPWFEQYF	TGCGCCAGCAGCTTGGCCCTAGCGGGAGGGCCATGGTTCGAGCAGTACTTC
.	TRBV6-7	many	TRBJ2-7	CASSYVGHSYEQYF	TGTGCCAGCAGTTACGTCGGACACTCCTACGAGCAGTACTTC
TRBD2	TRBV20-1	.	TRBJ2-3	CSAPVGLAGPWDTQYF	TGCAGTGCTCCGGTTGGGCTAGCGGGGCCTTGGGATACGCAGTATTTT
.	TRBV7-9	few	TRBJ2-5	CASSLVGAAETQYF	TGTGCCAGCAGCTTAGTGGGGGCGGCGGAGACCCAGTACTTC
.	TRBV28	few	TRBJ2-3	CASSRPLIGTDTQYF	TGTGCCAGCAGTCGGCCTCTCATAGGCACAGATACGCAGTATTTT
.	TRBV11-1	few	TRBJ2-2	CASRARKNTGELFF	TGTGCCAGCAGGGCTAGGAAGAACACCGGGGAGCTGTTTTTT
.	TRBV20-1	.	TRBJ1-1	CSARDGAELNTEAFF	TGCAGTGCTAGAGATGGTGCAGAACTGAACACTGAAGCTTTCTTT
.	TRBV19	.	TRBJ1-1	CASLGRLNTEAFF	TGTGCCTCTCTCGGACGGTTGAACACTGAAGCTTTCTTT
TRBD1	TRBV7-2	few	TRBJ2-5	CASRQTGQETQYF	TGTGCCAGCAGGCAGACAGGGCAAGAGACCCAGTACTTC
TRBD2	TRBV7-9	.	TRBJ2-1	CASSTGTSGRDEQFF	TGTGCCAGCAGCACCGGGACTAGCGGGAGGGATGAGCAGTTCTTC
.	TRBV28	few	TRBJ1-1	CASSEVGGSITNTEAFF	TGTGCCAGCAGTGAAGTAGGTGGCTCGATTACGAACACTGAAGCTTTCTTT
.	TRBV6-5	.	TRBJ2-5	CASSYRGQSQETQYF	TGTGCCAGCAGTTATCGGGGGCAGTCCCAAGAGACCCAGTACTTC
.	TRBV4-2	.	TRBJ2-6	CASSQGVPLDLLEPSGANVLTF	TGTGCCAGCAGCCAAGGGGTTCCTCTAGATCTCCTTGAACCCTCTGGGGCCAACGTCCTGACTTTC
.	TRBV7-9	.	TRBJ1-2	CASSPIGYGYTF	TGTGCTAGCAGCCCCATCGGTTATGGCTACACCTTC
.	TRBV12-3/TRBV12-4	many	TRBJ2-7	CASSFGWGSSYEQYF	TGTGCCAGCAGTTTTGGGTGGGGGAGCTCCTACGAGCAGTACTTC
.	TRBV9	few	TRBJ2-2	CASSVATRLSPGELFF	TGTGCCAGCAGCGTAGCTACTAGGCTATCCCCCGGGGAGCTGTTTTTT
TRBD2	TRBV6-2/TRBV6-3	.	TRBJ2-7	CASSPISGRLREQYF	TGTGCCAGCAGTCCCATTAGCGGGAGATTGCGCGAGCAGTACTTC